These 28 T cell receptor beta chains were all obtained from the same sample, sequenced in a study of cytomegalovirus exposure and HLA in healthy donors listed by TCRdb under 2017. To prepare the library, the immunoSEQ multiplex PCR assay was applied. A mixture of 60 forward primers for TCR Vbeta segments and 13 reverse primers for TCR Jbeta segments was used in the multiplex PCR. Sourced from immuneACCESS, this table was stored by TCRdb with only in-frame sequences that have V and J called. A share of the clones is absent; for the studies checked, an unresolved V gene accounts for under half, and the remainder has no known explanation. In this sample the table shows over 150,000 clones, roughly 81% of which occur a single time. Around 4.9% of the sample is held by the ten biggest clonotypes. Sequencing input: PBMCs. The receptors shown here come from a girl aged 5 to 17 in good health and CMV-seropositive.

The rearrangement uses TRBV14 and TRBJ2-7; D not resolved. Per the germline V gene, CDR1 is SGHDN and CDR2 is FVKESK. The V and J ends lost 2 bases and 6 bases respectively, with 11 bases between them. CDR3 length: 13 residues. This CDR3 reads CASSQLSKLEQYF. In nucleotides, the CDR3 is TGTGCCAGCAGCCAACTCTCCAAGCTCGAGCAGTACTTC.

The chain joins TRBV4-1 to TRBJ2-3, with TRBD2 matching over 15 bases. This CDR3 has 17 residues. V lost 1 base and J lost 7; bases outside the gene matches: 6. CDR1 and CDR2 (germline): MGHRA, YSYEKL. CDR3 sequence reads: CASSQARTSGGANTQYF. The CDR3 region has the DNA TGCGCCAGCAGCCAAGCGAGGACTAGCGGGGGGGCAAATACGCAGTATTTT.

V is TRBV10-3 and J is TRBJ1-2; 7 bases are a match to TRBD1. CDR3 length: 14 amino acids. Trimming removed 0 bases from V and 7 bases from J; junction bases left unmatched: 5. Germline assignment: CDR1 ENHRY and CDR2 SYGVKD. Written as DNA, the CDR3 is TGTGCCATCAGTGAGTCAGGGGGCCCTCGTGGCTACACCTTC. Its translation is CAISESGGPRGYTF.

This clone was detected once. V and J are TRBV19 and TRBJ1-4, with D possibly being TRBD1 (6 bases). Germline CDR1 reads LNHDA; CDR2 reads SQIVND (reference sequence). Trimming left V 3 bases short and J 4 bases short, with 12 bases between. The CDR3 spans 15 residues. The CDR3 is CASSIRGGGNEKLFF. The CDR3 nucleotides read TGTGCCAGTAGTATCAGGGGCGGCGGTAATGAAAAACTGTTTTTT.

The rearrangement joins TRBV7-2 to TRBJ2-1, with D hard to call. Germline values: CDR1 SGHTA, CDR2 FQGNSA. The CDR3 consists of 13 residues. Trimming cost V 1 base and J 7 bases, with 8 bases left between them. CDR3 loop: CASSLGHTNEQFF. CDR3 nucleotides: TGTGCCAGCAGCTTAGGACACACGAATGAGCAGTTCTTC.

The chain has TRBV11-3 and TRBJ2-1; tentative D call: TRBD2 (6 bases). Germline CDR1 and CDR2: SGHNT and YENEEA. The V gene lost 1 base and the J gene lost 8 bases, with 15 bases spanning the gap. The CDR3 totals 15 residues. CDR3 bases: TGTGCCAGCAGCTTAGGGAGGGAGAGACTGCATGAGCAGTTCTTC. This translates into CASSLGRERLHEQFF.

V usage is TRBV20-1 and J usage is TRBJ2-1; 7 positions agree with TRBD2. The CDR3 has 10 residues. Germline loops: CDR1 DFQATT, CDR2 SNEGSKA (reference sequence). V lost 3 bases and J lost 10; bases outside the gene matches: 0. CDR3 in amino acids: CSARRGEQFF. The CDR3, as DNA: TGCAGTGCTAGGCGGGGGGAGCAGTTCTTC.

This rearrangement joins TRBV25-1 to TRBJ1-1, with D perhaps TRBD1 (6 bases). CDR3 length: 14 amino acids. Per the germline V gene, CDR1 is MGHDK and CDR2 is SYGVNS. Trimming took off 6 bases at V and 0 bases at J, with 11 bases between the two ends. The CDR3 loop is CASRLTGMNTEAFF. CDR3 nucleotides: TGTGCCAGCAGGCTGACAGGCATGAACACTGAAGCTTTCTTT. The complete variable domain, with remaining parts taken from reference TRBV25-1 and TRBJ1-1, reads EADIYQTPRYLVIGTGKKITLECSQTMGHDKMYWYQQDPGMELHLIHYSYGVNSTEKGDLSSESTVSRIRTEHFPLTLESARPSHTSQYLCASRLTGMNTEAFFGQGTRLTVV.

The chain joins TRBV7-2 to TRBJ1-5, with D possibly TRBD1 on 6 matching bases. The CDR3 has 17 amino acids. V dropped 2 bases and J dropped 1 base, with 15 bases sitting between them. Germline values: CDR1 SGHTA, CDR2 FQGNSA. This CDR3 reads CASSLFRTEISNQPQHF. The CDR3 bases are TGTGCCAGCAGCTTATTCAGGACAGAAATCAGCAATCAGCCCCAGCATTTT.

The chain carries TRBV30 and TRBJ1-1; weak D call: TRBD1 (6 bases). Trimming pared 4 bases from V and 1 base from J, leaving 13 bases between. The CDR3 runs to 14 residues. From germline, CDR1 is GTSNPN and CDR2 SVGIG (reference sequence). DNA of the CDR3: TGTGCCTGGACCACAGGGAGTGGGAACACTGAAGCTTTCTTT. It codes for CAWTTGSGNTEAFF.

This clone was detected a few times. The J gene is TRBJ1-2, the V gene TRBV30; possibly TRBD1 for D (5 bases). Germline assignment: CDR1 GTSNPN and CDR2 SVGIG (reference sequence). The CDR3 loop spans 12 amino acids. The germline V and J ends were trimmed by 7 bases and 6 bases, with 15 bases remaining between them. DNA of the CDR3: TGTGCCTCCCCAGGGTTGTCTAATGGCTACACCTTC. Its protein is CASPGLSNGYTF.

This clone was seen once. This chain links TRBV28 with TRBJ1-2; D is ambiguous. Trimming left V 1 base short and J 8 bases short, with 17 bases between. Germline V gene data show CDR1 as MDHEN and CDR2 as SYDVKM. This CDR3 contains 15 residues. In nucleotides, the CDR3 is TGTGCCAGCAGTTTATCGAGGGATAGGTATTACGGCTACACCTTC. This translates into CASSLSRDRYYGYTF.

The chain links TRBV6-5 to TRBJ2-1; 10 bases match TRBD1. Germline V lookup: CDR1 MNHEY, CDR2 SVGAGI. CDR3 length equals 15 residues. Trimming took 5 bases from V and 10 from J; bases not matched to a gene: 11. The CDR3 DNA reads as TGTGCCAGCAGTAACGACAGGGGGCTCCTTGGGGAGCAGTTCTTC. Amino acid sequence: CASSNDRGLLGEQFF.

This clone qualifies as medium-sized (0.01 to 0.1%). The rearrangement links TRBV2 to TRBJ1-5; D call uncertain. The V gene's germline CDR1 is SNHLY and CDR2 FYNNEI. V was pared by 5 bases and J by 0 bases, with 8 bases between. The CDR3 loop spans 14 amino acids. The CDR3 loop is CASSRLNSNQPQHF. The CDR3 coding sequence is TGTGCCAGCAGTCGACTGAATAGCAATCAGCCCCAGCATTTT.

The chain employs TRBV19 and TRBJ1-1; TRBD1 matches 9 bases. V was pared by 11 bases and J by 0 bases, with 7 bases of the junction left unmatched. The CDR3 runs to 14 residues. The germline CDR1 and CDR2 sequences are LNHDA and SQIVND (reference sequence). Here the CDR3 DNA reads TGTGCCTCTTACCGACAGGGGGTGAACACTGAAGCTTTCTTT. Translated, it gives CASYRQGVNTEAFF.

The chain employs TRBV5-4 and TRBJ1-1; the match to TRBD1 covers 9 bases. Germline CDR1 SGHNT, CDR2 YYREEE (reference sequence). The CDR3 length is 14 residues. V dropped 5 bases and J dropped 5; count of bases not matched to a gene: 7. The CDR3 coding sequence is TGTGCCAGCAGGTCGATTGGACAGGGGACTGAAGCTTTCTTT. Its protein is CASRSIGQGTEAFF.

The J gene is TRBJ1-2, the V gene TRBV6-1; D remains unclear. Germline V lookup: CDR1 MNHNS, CDR2 SASEGT. This CDR3 is built from 13 residues. V gave up 5 bases and J gave up 8 bases, with 15 bases separating them. The CDR3 reads CASSRTALKGYTF. In DNA form, the CDR3 reads TGTGCCAGCAGTCGAACAGCCCTCAAGGGCTACACCTTC.

This clone was found many times. The chain uses TRBV6-5 and TRBJ2-3, with 12 bases fitting TRBD2. This CDR3 has 16 residues. Per germline, CDR1 MNHEY and CDR2 SVGAGI. With V trimmed by 3 bases and J by 4 bases, 5 bases remained unmatched. The CDR3, as DNA: TGTGCCAGCAGTTATCAACTAGCGGGGGGACCAGATACGCAGTATTTT. It specifies CASSYQLAGGPDTQYF.

The CDR3 region is CASSFLMPGLEGNTEAFF. Written as DNA, the CDR3 is TGTGCCAGCAGTTTCCTCATGCCGGGACTTGAAGGGAACACTGAAGCTTTCTTT. The rearrangement links TRBV27 to TRBJ1-1; tentatively, D is TRBD1 (5 bases). The CDR3 spans 18 residues. Germline values: CDR1 MNHEY, CDR2 SMNVEV (reference sequence). The ends were cut back, 3 bases at V and 1 base at J, with 21 bases in the middle.

V gene TRBV5-1 combines with J gene TRBJ1-4, with 12 bases identical to TRBD1. The CDR3 covers 14 residues. Germline V CDR1 and CDR2: SGHRS, YFSETQ. The junction had 3 bases not matched to a gene; V was cut back by 4 bases and J by 8 bases. The CDR3 spells CASSEGTGGEKLFF. CDR3 nucleotide sequence: TGCGCCAGCAGCGAAGGGACAGGGGGCGAAAAACTGTTTTTT.

The chain has TRBV7-6 and TRBJ2-3; perhaps TRBD1 as D (5 bases). The CDR3 contains 13 residues. The germline gives CDR1 SGHVS, CDR2 FNYEAQ. Trimming took 3 bases from V and 4 from J, leaving 8 bases between them. DNA for the CDR3: TGTGCCAGCAGCTTTCAGGGCCCAGATACGCAGTATTTT. Amino acids: CASSFQGPDTQYF.

V and J are TRBV5-1 and TRBJ2-1; TRBD1 matches 10 bases. CDR3 length: 17 amino acids. Germline-derived CDR1 and CDR2 are SGHRS and YFSETQ. V shed 5 bases, J shed 2 bases, and the junction held 10 bases outside the gene matches. The CDR3 nucleotides are TGCGCCAGCAGATCAAAGCGACAGGGGGCCCCCTACAATGAGCAGTTCTTC. It encodes CASRSKRQGAPYNEQFF.

The J gene is TRBJ1-2, the V gene TRBV7-9; 7 bases align to TRBD1. Trimming cost V 1 base and J 2 bases; bases outside gene matches: 7. The length of the CDR3 is 16 residues. The germline gives CDR1 SEHNR, CDR2 FQNEAQ (reference sequence). The DNA for the CDR3 is TGTGCCAGCAGCTTAGGGGCAGGGGGAGCAAACTATGGCTACACCTTC. This translates into CASSLGAGGANYGYTF.

Comment on this clone: The sample contains more than one DNA sequence encoding this CDR3. This chain links TRBV15 with TRBJ2-5, with 7 bases identical to TRBD1. The V and J ends lost 0 bases and 5 bases, in that order; junction bases with no gene match: 15. CDR1 and CDR2 from the germline V gene are LNHNV and YYDKDF (reference sequence). CDR3 length: 18 amino acids. CDR3 DNA: TGTGCCACCAGCAGAGACTTGCCGGGACAGATGGTGTGGGAGACCCAGTACTTC. Residues: CATSRDLPGQMVWETQYF.

The chain couples TRBV10-1 to TRBJ1-1, with D hard to call. The CDR3 loop spans 15 amino acids. Germline V gives CDR1 WNHNN, CDR2 SYGVQD (reference sequence). Trimming left V 7 bases short and J 1 base short, with 16 bases between. The CDR3 sequence: CASTLDVKQNTEAFF. The CDR3 nucleotides are TGCGCCAGCACCCTTGATGTGAAGCAGAACACTGAAGCTTTCTTT.

The V gene is TRBV7-2, the J gene TRBJ1-2, with a tentative D call TRBD1 (6 bases). The CDR3 runs to 15 residues. Trimming took off 5 bases at V and 4 bases at J, with 17 bases between the two ends. Germline CDR1 reads SGHTA; CDR2 reads FQGNSA. The CDR3 DNA reads as TGTGCCAGCAGCCCATACAGGGAAAGCGGCTATGGCTACACCTTC. Translating it yields CASSPYRESGYGYTF. Based on the CDR3 plus reference TRBV7-2 and TRBJ1-2, the full variable domain is GAGVSQSPSNKVTEKGKDVELRCDPISGHTALYWYRQSLGQGLEFLIYFQGNSAPDKSGLPSDRFSAERTGGSVSTLTIQRTQQEDSAVYLCASSPYRESGYGYTFGSGTRLTVV.

The chain is built from TRBV18 and TRBJ2-2; D ambiguous. Deletions cut 3 bases from V and 5 bases from J, with 4 bases between. Germline loops: CDR1 KGHSH, CDR2 LQKENI. The CDR3 has 12 residues. The CDR3 nucleotides read TGTGCCAGCTCACCGTTAACCGGGGAGCTGTTTTTT. It yields the protein CASSPLTGELFF.

The rearrangement joins TRBV6-5 to TRBJ2-1; D is uncertain. The germline V gene encodes CDR1 MNHEY and CDR2 SVGAGI. The V gene lost 0 bases and the J gene lost 15 bases, with 15 bases spanning the gap. The CDR3 totals 13 residues. The CDR3 sequence is CASSYSKTLKLFF. The CDR3 DNA reads as TGTGCCAGCAGTTACTCGAAGACACTTAAGCTGTTCTTC.